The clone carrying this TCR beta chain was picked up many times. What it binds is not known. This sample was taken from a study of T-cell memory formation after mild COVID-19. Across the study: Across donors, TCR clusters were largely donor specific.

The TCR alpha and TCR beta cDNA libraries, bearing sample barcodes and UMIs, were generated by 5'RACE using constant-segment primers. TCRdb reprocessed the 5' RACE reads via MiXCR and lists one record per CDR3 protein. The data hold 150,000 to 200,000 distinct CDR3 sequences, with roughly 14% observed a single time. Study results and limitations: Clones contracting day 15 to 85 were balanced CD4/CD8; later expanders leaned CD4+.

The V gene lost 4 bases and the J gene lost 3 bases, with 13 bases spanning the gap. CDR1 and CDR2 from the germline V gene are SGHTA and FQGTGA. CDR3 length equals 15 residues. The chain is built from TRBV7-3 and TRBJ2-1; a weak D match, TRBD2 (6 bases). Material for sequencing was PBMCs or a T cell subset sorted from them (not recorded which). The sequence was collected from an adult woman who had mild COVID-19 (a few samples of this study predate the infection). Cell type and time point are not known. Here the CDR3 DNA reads TGTGCCAGCAGCTCAACGGCGGGGCTCTACAATGAGCAGTTCTTC. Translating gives CASSSTAGLYNEQFF.